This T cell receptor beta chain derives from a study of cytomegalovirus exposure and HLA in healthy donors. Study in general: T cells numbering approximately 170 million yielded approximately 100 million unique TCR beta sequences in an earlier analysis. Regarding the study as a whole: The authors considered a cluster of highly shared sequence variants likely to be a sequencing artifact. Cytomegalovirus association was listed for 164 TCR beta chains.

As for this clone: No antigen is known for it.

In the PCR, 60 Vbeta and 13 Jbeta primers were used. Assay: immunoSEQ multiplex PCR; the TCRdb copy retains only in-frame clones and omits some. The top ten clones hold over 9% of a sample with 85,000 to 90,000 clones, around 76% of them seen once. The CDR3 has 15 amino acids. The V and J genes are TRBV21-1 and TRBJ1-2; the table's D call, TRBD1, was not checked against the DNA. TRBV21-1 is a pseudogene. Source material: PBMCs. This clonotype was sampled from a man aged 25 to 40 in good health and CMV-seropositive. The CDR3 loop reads CASSSPHRGVYGYTF. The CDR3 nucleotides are TGTGCCAGCAGCAGCCCCCACAGGGGGGTCTATGGCTACACCTTC.